Shown below are 15 T cell receptor beta chains from a single sample sequenced in a study of blood T cell repertoires in COVID-19. Some clones are missing from TCRdb's copy, which holds only in-frame ones; the method was immunoSEQ multiplex PCR. Here the sample spans approximately 120,000 clones, 75% to 85% being singletons. The sample consisted of peripheral blood. The receptors stem from a man of 80 years or more with acute or convalescent COVID-19.

V usage is TRBV3-1 (or the pseudogene TRBV3-2) and J usage is TRBJ2-1, with TRBD2 identical over 10 bases. V gave up 4 bases and J gave up 1 base; unmatched junction bases: 4. CDR1 and CDR2 from the germline V gene are LGHDT and YNNKEL (reference sequence). The CDR3 has 16 amino acids. The CDR3 DNA reads TGTGCCAGCAGCCGGAGCGGGGGGGCTTCCTACAATGAGCAGTTCTTC. Translated: CASSRSGGASYNEQFF.

The rearrangement uses TRBV19 and TRBJ2-3; 8 bases agree with TRBD2. The CDR3 has 14 residues. In germline, CDR1 is LNHDA, CDR2 SQIVND (reference sequence). The junction had 3 bases not matched to a gene; V was cut back by 5 bases and J by 2 bases. Here the CDR3 reads CASSAGGYTDTQYF. CDR3 nucleotides: TGTGCCAGTAGTGCGGGGGGTTACACAGATACGCAGTATTTT.

Only a few counts were recorded for this clone. The CDR3 loop is CATSRDLGQGYANTGELFF. In DNA form, the CDR3 reads TGTGCCACCAGCAGAGATCTGGGACAGGGGTATGCGAACACCGGGGAGCTGTTTTTT. V gene TRBV15 combines with J gene TRBJ2-2, with TRBD1 matching 10 bases. V was pared by 0 bases and J by 0 bases, with 7 bases of the junction left unmatched. CDR3 length equals 19 residues. Germline V gives CDR1 LNHNV, CDR2 YYDKDF (reference sequence). The full variable domain, with the rest looked up from reference TRBV15 and TRBJ2-2, is DAMVIQNPRYQVTQFGKPVTLSCSQTLNHNVMYWYQQKSSQAPKLLFHYYDKDFNNEADTPDNFQSRRPNTSFCFLDIRSPGLGDTAMYLCATSRDLGQGYANTGELFFGEGSRLTVL.

The chain combines TRBV6-5 with TRBJ1-1; D perhaps matches TRBD1 (5 bases). CDR1 is MNHEY, CDR2 SVGAGI, per germline. V lost 6 bases and J 0 bases, leaving 14 bases between the germline ends. This CDR3 is built from 15 residues. CDR3 region: CASRTEQIMNTEAFF. CDR3 in DNA: TGTGCCAGCAGGACAGAACAAATCATGAACACTGAAGCTTTCTTT.

CDR3 DNA sequence: TGTGCCAGCAGTACCCCAGGACAGCTCTCTGGAAACACCATATATTTT. It yields the protein CASSTPGQLSGNTIYF. The chain uses TRBV6-2 or TRBV6-3 and TRBJ1-3, with a possible D match to TRBD1 (6 bases). This CDR3 contains 16 residues. Germline loops: CDR1 MNHEY, CDR2 SVGEGT. Trimming removed 5 bases at V and 0 bases at J, with 14 bases between.

Of note for this clone: This sample also contains other DNA sequences that code for the same CDR3. DNA of the CDR3: TGTGCCAGTAGTAGGGACAGTAGCTACGAGCAGTACTTC. It translates to CASSRDSSYEQYF. The gene calls are TRBV19 and TRBJ2-7; 7 bases map to TRBD1. The CDR3 is 13 amino acids. Germline V lookup: CDR1 LNHDA, CDR2 SQIVND (reference sequence). Unmatched junction bases numbered 3, after V lost 4 bases and J lost 3 bases.

This clone was detected a few times. The chain recombines TRBV12-3 or TRBV12-4 with TRBJ1-1, with 8 positions matching TRBD1. The CDR3 totals 13 residues. V shed 5 bases, J shed 5 bases, and the junction held 4 bases outside the gene matches. The CDR3 protein is CASSKQGDTEAFF. The CDR3 coding sequence is TGTGCCAGCAGTAAACAGGGGGATACTGAAGCTTTCTTT.

The V gene is TRBV9, the J gene TRBJ2-7; 7 nucleotides align to TRBD2. This CDR3 region has 14 residues. CDR1 is SGDLS and CDR2 is YYNGEE in the germline V gene. Trimming at V came to 0 bases and at J to 2 bases, leaving 2 bases not matched to a gene. This CDR3 is CASSVGEGPYEQYF. In DNA, the CDR3 is TGTGCCAGCAGCGTAGGGGAGGGTCCCTACGAGCAGTACTTC.

This clone came up a few times. The genes are TRBV5-6 and TRBJ2-5; 7 bases align to TRBD2. Trimming at V came to 4 bases and at J to 2 bases, leaving 8 bases not matched to a gene. The length of the CDR3 is 15 residues. Germline V gene sequence: CDR1 SGHDT, CDR2 YYEEEE. This chain's CDR3 is CASSHTGTTQETQYF. CDR3 bases: TGTGCCAGCAGCCATACCGGGACTACTCAAGAGACCCAGTACTTC.

The sample holds a few counts of this clone. The sample contains more than one DNA sequence encoding this CDR3. The rearrangement uses TRBV7-2 and TRBJ1-4, with TRBD1 matching over 7 bases. Germline assignment: CDR1 SGHTA and CDR2 FQGNSA. The CDR3 runs 16 residues. With V trimmed by 5 bases and J by 0 bases, 6 bases remained unmatched. The DNA for the CDR3 is TGTGCCAGCAGCCATGGACAGGCCACAACTAATGAAAAACTGTTTTTT. Encoded protein: CASSHGQATTNEKLFF.

DNA for the CDR3: TGTGCCAGCTCACCGAGGGGGCTCTCCTACAATGAGCAGTTCTTC. It translates to CASSPRGLSYNEQFF. This chain links TRBV18 with TRBJ2-1; 7 bases line up with TRBD1. The CDR3 totals 15 residues. J was trimmed by 0 bases and V by 3 bases; bases with no gene match: 2. The germline V gene has CDR1 KGHSH and CDR2 LQKENI.

The chain couples TRBV7-9 to TRBJ2-2; D remains ambiguous. V was pared by 2 bases and J by 8 bases, with 15 bases between. Looked up from germline, CDR1 is SEHNR and CDR2 is FQNEAQ (reference sequence). The CDR3 sequence is 15 residues long. CDR3 sequence reads: CASSLLRLVPGELFF. DNA for the CDR3: TGTGCCAGCAGCTTACTCCGACTTGTACCTGGGGAGCTGTTTTTT.

The V gene is TRBV11-2, the J gene TRBJ1-5; tentative D call: TRBD1 (5 bases). There are 14 residues in the CDR3. Germline V gives CDR1 SGHAT, CDR2 FQNNGV. V shed 1 base and J shed 4 bases, with 8 bases lying between them. CDR3 coding DNA: TGTGCCAGCAGCTTAGGTCAGGGTAATCAGCCCCAGCATTTT. As protein: CASSLGQGNQPQHF.

This chain uses TRBV12-3 or TRBV12-4 with TRBJ1-1; no definite D call. This CDR3 has 12 amino acids. Trimming cost V 4 bases and J 11 bases, with 14 bases left between them. In nucleotides, the CDR3 is TGTGCCAGCAGTTCTAGCATGTTCGCTGCTTTCTTT. Translation gives CASSSSMFAAFF.

The gene calls are TRBV11-2 and TRBJ2-2; D is undetermined. In germline, CDR1 is SGHAT, CDR2 FQNNGV. V dropped 5 bases and J dropped 2 bases, with 12 bases sitting between them. The CDR3 extends over 15 amino acids. The DNA of the CDR3 is TGTGCCAGCAGCACAGAACCCCTTAACACCGGGGAGCTGTTTTTT. Translating it yields CASSTEPLNTGELFF.